Here is one T cell receptor (beta chain) with its context. This record belongs to a study of blood T cell repertoires in COVID-19. In the study overall: Collection of acute and convalescent COVID-19 samples took place in the United States, Italy and Spain. T cells, B-cell-depleted T cells, or PBMCs provided the cDNA or gDNA that served as material.

As processed by the authors: It was from reference gene primer amplification that nucleated cell counts were estimated. Some clones are missing from TCRdb's copy, which holds only in-frame ones; the method was immunoSEQ multiplex PCR. V and J calls and clone size are as listed in that table; D and trimming were resolved from the DNA. Of about 250,000 clones detected, about four fifths appear once; the ten largest clones hold around 8.9%. Germline CDR1 is MNHEY and CDR2 is SVGAGI. Trimming took 7 bases from V and 5 from J; bases not matched to a gene: 13. This CDR3 contains 15 residues. The genes are TRBV6-5 and TRBJ1-1; TRBD1 aligns across 7 bases. Sequencing was done on a sample of peripheral blood. The TCR comes from a man older than 75 with acute or convalescent COVID-19. CDR3 sequence: CASTRRGQVGTEAFF. CDR3 nucleotides: TGTGCCAGCACTCGAAGGGGGCAGGTGGGGACTGAAGCTTTCTTT.